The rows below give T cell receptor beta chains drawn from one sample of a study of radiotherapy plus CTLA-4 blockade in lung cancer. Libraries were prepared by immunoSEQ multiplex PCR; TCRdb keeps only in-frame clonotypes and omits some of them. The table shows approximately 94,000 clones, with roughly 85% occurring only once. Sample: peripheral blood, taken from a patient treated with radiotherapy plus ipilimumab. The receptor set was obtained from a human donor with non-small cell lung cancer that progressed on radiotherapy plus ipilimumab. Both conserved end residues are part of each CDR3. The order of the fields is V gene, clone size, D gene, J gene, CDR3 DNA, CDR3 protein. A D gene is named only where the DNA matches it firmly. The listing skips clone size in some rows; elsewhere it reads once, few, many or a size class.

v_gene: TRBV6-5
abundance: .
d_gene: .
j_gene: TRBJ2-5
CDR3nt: TGTGCCAGCAGTTCCAGGGGCCTCCAAGAGACCCAGTACTTC
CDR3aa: CASSSRGLQETQYF

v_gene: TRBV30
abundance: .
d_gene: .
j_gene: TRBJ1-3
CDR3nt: TGTGCCTCGACAGGACCTGAGGGTGGAAACACCATATATTTT
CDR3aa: CASTGPEGGNTIYF

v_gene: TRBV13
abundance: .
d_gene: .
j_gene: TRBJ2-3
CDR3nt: TGTGCCAGCAGCCGTACCACAGATACGCAGTATTTT
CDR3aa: CASSRTTDTQYF

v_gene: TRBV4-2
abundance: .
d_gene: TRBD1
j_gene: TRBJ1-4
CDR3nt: TGTGCCAGCAGCCAAGAGGCGGGGCAGGGGGCTGAAAAACTGTTTTTT
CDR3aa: CASSQEAGQGAEKLFF

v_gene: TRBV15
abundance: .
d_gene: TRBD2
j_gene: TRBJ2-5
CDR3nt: TGTGCCACCAGCAGAGTAACCGTAGGGGAGGGAGAGACCCAGTACTTC
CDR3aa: CATSRVTVGEGETQYF

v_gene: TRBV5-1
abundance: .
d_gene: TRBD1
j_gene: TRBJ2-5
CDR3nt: TGCGCCAGCAGCTCCGGACAGGTTTCGGAGACCCAGTACTTC
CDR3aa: CASSSGQVSETQYF

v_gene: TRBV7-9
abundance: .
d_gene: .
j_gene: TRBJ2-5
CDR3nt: TGTGCCAGCAGCCACCGGGGGCTTGAGACCCAGTACTTC
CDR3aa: CASSHRGLETQYF

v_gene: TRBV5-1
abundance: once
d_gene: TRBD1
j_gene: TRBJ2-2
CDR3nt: TGCGCCAGCAGCCCCCGGACAGGGCGTCCCGGGGAGCTGTTTTTT
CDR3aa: CASSPRTGRPGELFF

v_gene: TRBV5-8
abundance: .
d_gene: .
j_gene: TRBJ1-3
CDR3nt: TGTGCCAGCAAGGGCAGGAACTCTGGAAACACCATATATTTT
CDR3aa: CASKGRNSGNTIYF

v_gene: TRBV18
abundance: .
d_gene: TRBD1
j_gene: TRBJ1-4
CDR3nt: TGTGCCAGCTCACCCTCCACCTCAGGGGGCGTTCGACGGAGGTCTAATGAAAAACTGTTTTTT
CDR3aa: CASSPSTSGGVRRRSNEKLFF

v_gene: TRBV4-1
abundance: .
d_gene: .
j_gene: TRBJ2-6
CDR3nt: TGCGCCAGCAGCCACGTCAGCTCTGGGGCCAACGTCCTGACTTTC
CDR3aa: CASSHVSSGANVLTF

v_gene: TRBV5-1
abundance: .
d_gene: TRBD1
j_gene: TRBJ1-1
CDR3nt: TGCGCCAGCAGCTTGGGGGACAGGGGCGCCTCTCGGATGAACACTGAAGCTTTCTTT
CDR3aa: CASSLGDRGASRMNTEAFF

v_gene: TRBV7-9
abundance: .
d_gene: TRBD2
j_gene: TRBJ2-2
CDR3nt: TGTGCCAGCAGCAATAAACCGGGACTAGCGGGAGGAAGTGTCGGGGAGCTGTTTTTT
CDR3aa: CASSNKPGLAGGSVGELFF

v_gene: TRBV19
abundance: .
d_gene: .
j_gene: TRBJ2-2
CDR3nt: TGTGCCAGTAGTATAGTAACCTCGAACACCGGGGAGCTGTTTTTT
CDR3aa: CASSIVTSNTGELFF

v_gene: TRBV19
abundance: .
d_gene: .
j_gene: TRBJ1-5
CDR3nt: TGTGCCAGTACCGAGGTTAGCAATCAGCCCCAGCATTTT
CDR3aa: CASTEVSNQPQHF

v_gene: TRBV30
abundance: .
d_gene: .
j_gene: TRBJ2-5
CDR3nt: TGTGCCTGGAGTGGAACCCGCCCCGAGACCCAGTACTTC
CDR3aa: CAWSGTRPETQYF

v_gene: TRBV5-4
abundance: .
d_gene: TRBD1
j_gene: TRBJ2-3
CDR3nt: TGTGCCAGCAGCTTACCAGGGGGCGGTTCCGCAGATACGCAGTATTTT
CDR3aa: CASSLPGGGSADTQYF

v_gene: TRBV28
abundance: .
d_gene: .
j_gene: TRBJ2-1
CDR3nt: TGTGCCACCCTATCCGGCGGCACCCACAGGCCGCAGTTCTTC
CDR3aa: CATLSGGTHRPQFF

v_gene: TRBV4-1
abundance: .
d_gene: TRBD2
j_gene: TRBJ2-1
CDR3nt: TGCGCCAGCAGCCAAGAAACTAGCGGGAGGGCTGCAAATGAGCAGTTCTTC
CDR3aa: CASSQETSGRAANEQFF

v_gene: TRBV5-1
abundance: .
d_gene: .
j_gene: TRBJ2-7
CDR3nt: TGCGCCAGCAGCTTGGCCGGAGGGGCCAGGAGCTCCTACGAGCAGTACTTC
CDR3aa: CASSLAGGARSSYEQYF

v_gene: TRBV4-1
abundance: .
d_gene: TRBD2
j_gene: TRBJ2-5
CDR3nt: TGCGCCAGCAGCCAGGGACTAGCGGGAGTTTTTCCCCAGTACTTC
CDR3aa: CASSQGLAGVFPQYF

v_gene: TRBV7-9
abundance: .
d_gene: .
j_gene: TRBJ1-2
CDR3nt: TGTGCCAGCAGCTCGCTGCACCGTTATGGCTACACCTTC
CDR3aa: CASSSLHRYGYTF

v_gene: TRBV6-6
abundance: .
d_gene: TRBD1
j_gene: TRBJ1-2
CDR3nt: TGTGCCAGCAGAATATCGGACAGGGGGATCTATGGCTACACCTTC
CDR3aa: CASRISDRGIYGYTF

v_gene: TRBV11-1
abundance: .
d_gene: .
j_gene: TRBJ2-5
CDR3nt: TGTGCCAGCAGCCAGGACCAAGAGACCCAGTACTTC
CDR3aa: CASSQDQETQYF

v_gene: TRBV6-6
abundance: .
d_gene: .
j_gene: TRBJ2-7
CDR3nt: TGTGCCAGCAGTTACTCCCCGCTCAATGAGCAGTACTTC
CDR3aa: CASSYSPLNEQYF

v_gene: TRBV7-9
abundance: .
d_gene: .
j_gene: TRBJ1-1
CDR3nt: TGTGCCAGCAGCAAATCCTCCATGAACACTGAAGCTTTCTTT
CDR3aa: CASSKSSMNTEAFF

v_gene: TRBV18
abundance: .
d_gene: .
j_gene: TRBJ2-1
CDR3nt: TGTGCCAGCTCACCGGCAGGGTTCCCCTACAATGAGCAGTTCTTC
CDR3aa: CASSPAGFPYNEQFF

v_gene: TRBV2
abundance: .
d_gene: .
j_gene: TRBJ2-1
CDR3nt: TGTGCCAGCAGTCTGGACGTAAGCAATGAGCAGTTCTTC
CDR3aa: CASSLDVSNEQFF

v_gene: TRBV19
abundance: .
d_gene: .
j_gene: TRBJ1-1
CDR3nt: TGTGCCAGTAGCTTTGAGAACATGAACACTGAAGCTTTCTTT
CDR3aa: CASSFENMNTEAFF

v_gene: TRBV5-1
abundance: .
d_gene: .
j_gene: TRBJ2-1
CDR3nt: TGCGCCAGCAGCCTTACACCCTCCCATGAGCAGTTCTTC
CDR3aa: CASSLTPSHEQFF

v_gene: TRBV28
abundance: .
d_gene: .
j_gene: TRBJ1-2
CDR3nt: TGTGCCAGCAGGACAGGTGGGGCTGATCAGGGTCAACGTGCGAACTATGGCTACACCTTC
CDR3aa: CASRTGGADQGQRANYGYTF

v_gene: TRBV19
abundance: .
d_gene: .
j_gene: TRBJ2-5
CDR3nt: TGTGCCAGTAGTATTCAGGGTGGCCAAGGAGAGACCCAGTACTTC
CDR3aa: CASSIQGGQGETQYF

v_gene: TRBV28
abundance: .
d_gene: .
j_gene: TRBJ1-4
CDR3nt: TGTGCCAGCAGCTCGGGACGGATTAATGAAAAACTGTTTTTT
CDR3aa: CASSSGRINEKLFF

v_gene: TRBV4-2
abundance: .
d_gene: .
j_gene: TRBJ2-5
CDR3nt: TGTGCCAGCAGCCAAGGAGCGGTTTTGCTCCAAGAGACCCAGTACTTC
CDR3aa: CASSQGAVLLQETQYF

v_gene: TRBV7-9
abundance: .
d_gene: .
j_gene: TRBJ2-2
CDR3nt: TGTGCCAGCAGCTCCGCCCCCACCGGGGAGCTGTTTTTT
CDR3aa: CASSSAPTGELFF

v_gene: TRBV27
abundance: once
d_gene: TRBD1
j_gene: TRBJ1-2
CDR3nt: TGTGCCAGCAGCTCGGGACAGTATGGCTACACCTTC
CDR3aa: CASSSGQYGYTF

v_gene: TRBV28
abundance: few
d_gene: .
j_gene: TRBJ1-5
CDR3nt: TGTGCCAGCAGTACCCCCGGGAGCAATCAGCCCCAGCATTTT
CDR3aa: CASSTPGSNQPQHF

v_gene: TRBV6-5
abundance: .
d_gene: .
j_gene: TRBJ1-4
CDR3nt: TGTGCCAGCAGTTACGGGGGCGTCGGGGAAAAACTGTTTTTT
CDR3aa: CASSYGGVGEKLFF

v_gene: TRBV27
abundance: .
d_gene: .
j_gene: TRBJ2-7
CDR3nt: TGTGCCAGCAGTTTATTAGGGGGGGCGCCGGCCTACGAGCAGTACTTC
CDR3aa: CASSLLGGAPAYEQYF

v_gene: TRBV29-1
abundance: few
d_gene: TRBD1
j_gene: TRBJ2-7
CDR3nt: TGCAGCGTATGGACAGGGGGCATCTACGAGCAGTACTTC
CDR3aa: CSVWTGGIYEQYF

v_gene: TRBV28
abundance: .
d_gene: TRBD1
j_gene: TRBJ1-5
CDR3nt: TGTGCCAGCAGTTTATCCACAGGGGCGGGTGGTATTGGCAATCAGCCCCAGCATTTT
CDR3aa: CASSLSTGAGGIGNQPQHF

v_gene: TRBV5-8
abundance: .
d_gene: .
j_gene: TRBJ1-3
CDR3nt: TGTGCCAGCAGCTTTTTTCAGTTCTCTGGAAACACCATATATTTT
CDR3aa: CASSFFQFSGNTIYF

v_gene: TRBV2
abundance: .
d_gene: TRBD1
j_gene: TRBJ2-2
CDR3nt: TGTGCCAGCAGACAGGGGTCGGACGGGGAGCTGTTTTTT
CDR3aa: CASRQGSDGELFF

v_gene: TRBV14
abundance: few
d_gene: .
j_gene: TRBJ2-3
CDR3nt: TGTGCCAGCACCCCGGGAGAATACGCAGATACGCAGTATTTT
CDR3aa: CASTPGEYADTQYF

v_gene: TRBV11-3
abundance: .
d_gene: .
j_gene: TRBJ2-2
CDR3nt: TGTGCCAGCAGCTTAGATGCTTCTGGGTTGGAGCTGTTTTTT
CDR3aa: CASSLDASGLELFF

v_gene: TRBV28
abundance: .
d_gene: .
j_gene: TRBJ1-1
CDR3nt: TGTGCCAGCAGTCTATTTCGGGGAATGAACACTGAAGCTTTCTTT
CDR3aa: CASSLFRGMNTEAFF

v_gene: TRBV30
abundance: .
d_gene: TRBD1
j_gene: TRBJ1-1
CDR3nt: TGTGCCTGGAGGACGACAGGGGCCACTGAAGCTTTCTTT
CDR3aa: CAWRTTGATEAFF

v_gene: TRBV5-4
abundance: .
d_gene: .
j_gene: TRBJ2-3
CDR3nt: TGTGCCAGCAGCTTGGGATTAGCGTTAGGGACAGATACGCAGTATTTT
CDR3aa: CASSLGLALGTDTQYF

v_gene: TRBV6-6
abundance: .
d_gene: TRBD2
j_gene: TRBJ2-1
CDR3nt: TGCGCCAGTCTGGGGACTAGCTTCAATGAGCAGTTCTTC
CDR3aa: CASLGTSFNEQFF

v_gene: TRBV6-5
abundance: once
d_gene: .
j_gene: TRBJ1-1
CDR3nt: TGTGCCAGCAGAAGCACGGGGGCGGCGAACACTGAAGCTTTCTTT
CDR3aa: CASRSTGAANTEAFF